The present T cell receptor beta chain was sequenced within a study of T cells in Graves' hyperthyroidism and ophthalmopathy. On this clonotype itself: The target antigen is unknown.

Study-level findings and limits: A 13 V-J model separated ophthalmopathy from stable hyperthyroidism. Researchers found most expanded thyroid clonotypes above 0.001 in blood as well.

Regions amplified from RNA transcripts were the TCR beta CDR3 regions. First-round RT-PCR with HTBI primers amplified the TCR CDR3 region. TCRdb used MiXCR to reprocess the multiplex PCR reads, holding one entry per CDR3 protein. This sample has fewer than 550,000 distinct CDR3 sequences; around 24% occur once, and the top ten carry about 11%. Germline-derived CDR1 and CDR2 are KGHSH and LQKENI. CDR3 length: 14 amino acids. The germline V and J ends were trimmed by 4 bases and 5 bases, with 14 bases remaining between them. For the diagnoses, clinical symptoms, serum thyroxine and TRAb, thyroid ultrasound and orbital computed tomography were used.

Input material: blood. The TCR was taken from a woman in her 30s with Graves' ophthalmopathy. This chain connects TRBV18 to TRBJ2-5, with D maybe TRBD2 (6 bases). The CDR3 DNA follows: TGTGCCAGCTCACTGGGACGGAGGGTGGAGACCCAGTACTTC. It yields the protein CASSLGRRVETQYF.